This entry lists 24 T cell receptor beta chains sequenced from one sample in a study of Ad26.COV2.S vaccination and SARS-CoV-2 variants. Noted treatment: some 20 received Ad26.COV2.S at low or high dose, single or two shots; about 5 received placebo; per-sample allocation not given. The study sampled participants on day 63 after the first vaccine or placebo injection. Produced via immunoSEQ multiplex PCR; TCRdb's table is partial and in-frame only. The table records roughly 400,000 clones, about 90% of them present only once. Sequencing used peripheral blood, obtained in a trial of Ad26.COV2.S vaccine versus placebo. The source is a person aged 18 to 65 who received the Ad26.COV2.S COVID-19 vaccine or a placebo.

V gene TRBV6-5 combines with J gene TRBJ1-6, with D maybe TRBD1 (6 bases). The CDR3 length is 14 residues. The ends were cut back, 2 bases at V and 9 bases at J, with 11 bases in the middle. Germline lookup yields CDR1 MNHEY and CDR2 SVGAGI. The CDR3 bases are TGTGCCAGCAGTTACACGGACAGAGTTTCACCCCTCCACTTT. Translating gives CASSYTDRVSPLHF.

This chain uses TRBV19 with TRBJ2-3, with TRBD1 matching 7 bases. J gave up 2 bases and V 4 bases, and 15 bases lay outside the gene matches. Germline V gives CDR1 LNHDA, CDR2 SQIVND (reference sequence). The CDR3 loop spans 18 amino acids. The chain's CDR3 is CASSTPGTAKVHTDTQYF. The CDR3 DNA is TGTGCCAGTAGTACACCCGGGACAGCGAAGGTGCACACAGATACGCAGTATTTT.

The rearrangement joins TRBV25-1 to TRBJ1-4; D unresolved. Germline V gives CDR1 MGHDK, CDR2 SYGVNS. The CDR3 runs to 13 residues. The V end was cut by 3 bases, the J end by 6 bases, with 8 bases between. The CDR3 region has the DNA TGTGCCAGCAGTGACAAGATTTATGAAAAACTGTTTTTT. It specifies CASSDKIYEKLFF.

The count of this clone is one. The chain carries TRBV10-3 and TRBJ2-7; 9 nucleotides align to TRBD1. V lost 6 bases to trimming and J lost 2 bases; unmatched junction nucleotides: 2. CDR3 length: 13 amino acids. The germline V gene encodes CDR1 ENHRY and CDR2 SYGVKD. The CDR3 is CAIRGTGPYEQYF. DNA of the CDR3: TGTGCCATCAGAGGGACAGGGCCCTACGAGCAGTACTTC.

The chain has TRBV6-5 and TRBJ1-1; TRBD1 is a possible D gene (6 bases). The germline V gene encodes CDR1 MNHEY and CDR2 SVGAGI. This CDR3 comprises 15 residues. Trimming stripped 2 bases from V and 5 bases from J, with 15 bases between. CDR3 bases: TGTGCCAGCAGTTACACAGACCAGGGGCGGACTGAAGCTTTCTTT. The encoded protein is CASSYTDQGRTEAFF.

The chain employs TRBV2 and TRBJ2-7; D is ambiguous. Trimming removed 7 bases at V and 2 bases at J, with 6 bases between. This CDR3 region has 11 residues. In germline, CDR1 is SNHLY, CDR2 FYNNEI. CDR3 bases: TGTGCCAGCACTGATGCCTACGAGCAGTACTTC. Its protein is CASTDAYEQYF.

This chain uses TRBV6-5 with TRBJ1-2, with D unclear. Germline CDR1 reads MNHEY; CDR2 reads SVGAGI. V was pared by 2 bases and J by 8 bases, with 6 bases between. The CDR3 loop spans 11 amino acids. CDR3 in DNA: TGTGCCAGCAGTTACGGCGGGGGCTACACCTTC. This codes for CASSYGGGYTF.

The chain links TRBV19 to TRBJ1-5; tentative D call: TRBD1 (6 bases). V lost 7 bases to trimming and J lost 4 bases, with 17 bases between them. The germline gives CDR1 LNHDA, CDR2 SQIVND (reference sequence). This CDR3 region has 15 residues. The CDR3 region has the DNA TGTGCCAGTATTACGGGGGGCGGGAGTAATCAGCCCCAGCATTTT. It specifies CASITGGGSNQPQHF.

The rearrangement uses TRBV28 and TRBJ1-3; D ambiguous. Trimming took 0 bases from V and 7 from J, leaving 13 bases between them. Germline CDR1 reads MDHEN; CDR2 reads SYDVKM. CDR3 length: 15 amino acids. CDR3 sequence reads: CASSLWQDEANTIYF. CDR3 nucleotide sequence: TGTGCCAGCAGTTTATGGCAGGACGAGGCTAACACCATATATTTT.

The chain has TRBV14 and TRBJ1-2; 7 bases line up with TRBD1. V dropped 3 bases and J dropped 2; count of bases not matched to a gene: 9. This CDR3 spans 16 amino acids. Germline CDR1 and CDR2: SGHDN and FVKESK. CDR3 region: CASSHLRDRRNYGYTF. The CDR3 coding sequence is TGTGCCAGCAGCCACCTAAGGGACAGACGAAACTATGGCTACACCTTC.

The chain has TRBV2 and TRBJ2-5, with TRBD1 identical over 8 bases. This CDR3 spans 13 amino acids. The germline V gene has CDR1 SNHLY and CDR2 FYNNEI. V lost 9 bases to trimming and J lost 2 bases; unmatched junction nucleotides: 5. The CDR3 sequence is CASTGGYQETQYF. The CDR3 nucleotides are TGTGCCAGTACAGGGGGTTATCAAGAGACCCAGTACTTC.

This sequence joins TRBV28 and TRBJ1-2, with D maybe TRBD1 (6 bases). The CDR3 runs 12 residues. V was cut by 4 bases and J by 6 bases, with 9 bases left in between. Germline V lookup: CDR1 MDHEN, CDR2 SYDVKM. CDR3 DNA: TGTGCCAGCAGTTGGGGGGCCCATGGCTACACCTTC. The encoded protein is CASSWGAHGYTF.

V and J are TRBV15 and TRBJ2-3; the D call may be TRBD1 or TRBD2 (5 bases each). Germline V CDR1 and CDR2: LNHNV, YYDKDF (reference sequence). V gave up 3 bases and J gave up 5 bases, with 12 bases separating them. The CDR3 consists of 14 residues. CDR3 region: CATSSQGAGDTQYF. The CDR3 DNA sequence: TGTGCCACCAGCAGCCAAGGGGCGGGAGATACGCAGTATTTT.

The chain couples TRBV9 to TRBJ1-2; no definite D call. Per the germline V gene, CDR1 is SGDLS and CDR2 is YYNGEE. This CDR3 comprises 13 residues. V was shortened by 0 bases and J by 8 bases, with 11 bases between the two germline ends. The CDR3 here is CASSVGTKGGYTF. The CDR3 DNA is TGTGCCAGCAGCGTAGGGACTAAGGGAGGCTACACCTTC.

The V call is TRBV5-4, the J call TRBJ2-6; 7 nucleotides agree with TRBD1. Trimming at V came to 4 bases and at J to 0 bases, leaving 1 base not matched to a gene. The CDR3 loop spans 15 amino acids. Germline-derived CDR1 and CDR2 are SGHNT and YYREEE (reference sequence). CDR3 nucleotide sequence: TGTGCCAGCAGCGGACAGGTCTCTGGGGCCAACGTCCTGACTTTC. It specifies CASSGQVSGANVLTF.

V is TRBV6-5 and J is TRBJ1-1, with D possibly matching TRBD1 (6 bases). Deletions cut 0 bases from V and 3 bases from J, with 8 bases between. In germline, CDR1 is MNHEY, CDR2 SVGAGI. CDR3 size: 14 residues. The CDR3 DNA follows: TGTGCCAGCAGTTACTCCGGACAGTACACTGAAGCTTTCTTT. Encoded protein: CASSYSGQYTEAFF.

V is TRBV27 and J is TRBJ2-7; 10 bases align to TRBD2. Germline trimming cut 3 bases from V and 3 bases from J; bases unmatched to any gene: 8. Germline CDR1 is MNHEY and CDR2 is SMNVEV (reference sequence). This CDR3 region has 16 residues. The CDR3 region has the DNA TGTGCCAGCAGTTTCTTCGGGACTAGCGAGAGCTACGAGCAGTACTTC. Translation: CASSFFGTSESYEQYF.

The CDR3 loop is CASSLASPIRNEQYF. DNA of the CDR3: TGTGCCAGCAGCTTAGCATCCCCTATACGGAACGAGCAGTACTTC. The chain is built from TRBV7-9 and TRBJ2-7; unclear D gene. The germline CDR1 and CDR2 sequences are SEHNR and FQNEAQ (reference sequence). The CDR3 is 15 residues long. V dropped 0 bases and J dropped 5 bases, with 14 bases sitting between them.

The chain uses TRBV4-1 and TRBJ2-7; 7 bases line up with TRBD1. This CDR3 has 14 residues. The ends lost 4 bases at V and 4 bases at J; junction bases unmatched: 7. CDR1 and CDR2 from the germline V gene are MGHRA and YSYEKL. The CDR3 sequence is CASSPPGQTYEQYF. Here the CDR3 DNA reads TGCGCCAGCAGCCCCCCGGGACAGACTTACGAGCAGTACTTC.

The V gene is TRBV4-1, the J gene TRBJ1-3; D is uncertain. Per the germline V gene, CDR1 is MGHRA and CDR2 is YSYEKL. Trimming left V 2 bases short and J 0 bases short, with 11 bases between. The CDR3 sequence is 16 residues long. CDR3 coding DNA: TGCGCCAGCAGCCAATATCTGGCCCTCTCTGGAAACACCATATATTTT. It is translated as CASSQYLALSGNTIYF.

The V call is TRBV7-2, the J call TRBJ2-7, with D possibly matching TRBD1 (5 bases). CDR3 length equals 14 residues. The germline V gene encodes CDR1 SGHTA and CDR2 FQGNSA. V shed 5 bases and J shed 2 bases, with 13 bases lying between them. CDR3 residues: CASSPGPMAYEQYF. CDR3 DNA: TGTGCCAGCAGCCCAGGGCCGATGGCCTACGAGCAGTACTTC.

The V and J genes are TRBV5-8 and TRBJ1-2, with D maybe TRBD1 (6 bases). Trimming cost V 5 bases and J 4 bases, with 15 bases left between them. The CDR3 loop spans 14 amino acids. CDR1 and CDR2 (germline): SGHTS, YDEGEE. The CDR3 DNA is TGTGCCAGCAGTCCACCACAGGGTGGCTATGGCTACACCTTC. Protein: CASSPPQGGYGYTF. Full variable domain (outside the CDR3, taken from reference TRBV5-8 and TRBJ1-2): EAGVTQSPTHLIKTRGQQATLRCSPISGHTSVYWYQQALGLGLQFLLWYDEGEERNRGNFPPRFSGRQFPNYSSELNVNALELEDSALYLCASSPPQGGYGYTFGSGTRLTVV.

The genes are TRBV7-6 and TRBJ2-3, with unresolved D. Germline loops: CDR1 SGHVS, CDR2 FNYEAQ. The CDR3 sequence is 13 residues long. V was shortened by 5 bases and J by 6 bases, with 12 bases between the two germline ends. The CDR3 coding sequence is TGTGCCAGCAGCCAGTCTTTGCGGGATACGCAGTATTTT. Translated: CASSQSLRDTQYF.

CDR3 DNA: TGCGCCAGCAGCTTTGGGACAGGGAGTCAGCCCCAGCATTTT. It yields the protein CASSFGTGSQPQHF. V usage is TRBV5-1 and J usage is TRBJ1-5; 9 positions agree with TRBD1. The CDR3 is made up of 14 amino acids. V lost 2 bases, J lost 6 bases, and 3 bases stayed unmatched. The V gene's germline CDR1 is SGHRS and CDR2 YFSETQ.